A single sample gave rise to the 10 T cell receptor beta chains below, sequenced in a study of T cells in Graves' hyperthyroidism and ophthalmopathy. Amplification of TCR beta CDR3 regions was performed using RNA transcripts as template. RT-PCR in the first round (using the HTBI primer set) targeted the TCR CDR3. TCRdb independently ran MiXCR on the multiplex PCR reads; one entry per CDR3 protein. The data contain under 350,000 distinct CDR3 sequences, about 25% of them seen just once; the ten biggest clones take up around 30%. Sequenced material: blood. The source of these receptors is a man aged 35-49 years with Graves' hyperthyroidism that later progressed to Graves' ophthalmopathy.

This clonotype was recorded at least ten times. This chain's CDR3 is CSARDLGAGPALHF. The CDR3 bases are TGCAGTGCTAGAGATCTGGGGGCAGGCCCAGCCCTCCACTTT. This chain uses TRBV20-1 with TRBJ1-6; perhaps TRBD1 as D (6 bases). Germline loops: CDR1 DFQATT, CDR2 SNEGSKA (reference sequence). The germline V and J ends were trimmed by 0 bases and 14 bases, with 17 bases remaining between them. The CDR3 consists of 14 residues.

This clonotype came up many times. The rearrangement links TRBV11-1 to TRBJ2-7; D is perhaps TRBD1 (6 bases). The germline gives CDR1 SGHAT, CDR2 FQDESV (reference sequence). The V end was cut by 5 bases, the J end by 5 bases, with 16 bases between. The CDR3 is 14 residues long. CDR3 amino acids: CASSQYRVSDEQYF. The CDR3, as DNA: TGTGCCAGCAGCCAATACAGGGTAAGCGACGAGCAGTACTTC.

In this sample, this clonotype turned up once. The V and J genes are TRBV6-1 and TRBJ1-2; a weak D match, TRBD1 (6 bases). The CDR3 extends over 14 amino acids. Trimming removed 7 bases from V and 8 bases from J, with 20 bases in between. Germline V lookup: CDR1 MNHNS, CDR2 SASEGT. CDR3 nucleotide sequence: TGTGCCAGCACCTATGGCGGGCAGGGGCAAGGCTACACCTTC. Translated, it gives CASTYGGQGQGYTF.

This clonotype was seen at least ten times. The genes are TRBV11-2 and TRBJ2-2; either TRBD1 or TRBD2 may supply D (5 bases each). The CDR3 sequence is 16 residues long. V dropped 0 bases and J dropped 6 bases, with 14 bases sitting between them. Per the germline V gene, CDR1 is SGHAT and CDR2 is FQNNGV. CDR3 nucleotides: TGTGCCAGCAGCTTAGATTTCTCCCAGGGAGCCGGGGAGCTGTTTTTT. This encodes CASSLDFSQGAGELFF.

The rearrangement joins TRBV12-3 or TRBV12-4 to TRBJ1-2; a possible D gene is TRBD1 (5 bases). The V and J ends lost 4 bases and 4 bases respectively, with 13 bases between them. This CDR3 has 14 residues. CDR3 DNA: TGTGCCAGCAGTTGGGACTTATCCTCCTATGGCTACACCTTC. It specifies CASSWDLSSYGYTF.

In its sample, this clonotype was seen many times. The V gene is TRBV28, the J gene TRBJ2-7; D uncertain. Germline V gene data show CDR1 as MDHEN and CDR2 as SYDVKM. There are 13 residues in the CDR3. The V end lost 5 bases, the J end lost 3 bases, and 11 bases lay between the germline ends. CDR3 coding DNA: TGTGCCAGCAGTGAAGGGTTTAACTACGAGCAGTACTTC. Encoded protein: CASSEGFNYEQYF. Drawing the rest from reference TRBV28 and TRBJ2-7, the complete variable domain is DVKVTQSSRYLVKRTGEKVFLECVQDMDHENMFWYRQDPGLGLRLIYFSYDVKMKEKGDIPEGYSVSREKKERFSLILESASTNQTSMYLCASSEGFNYEQYFGPGTRLTVT.

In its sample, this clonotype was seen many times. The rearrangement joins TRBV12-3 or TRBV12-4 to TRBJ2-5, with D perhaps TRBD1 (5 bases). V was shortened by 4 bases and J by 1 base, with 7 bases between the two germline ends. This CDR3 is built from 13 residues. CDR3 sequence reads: CASSWTLQETQYF. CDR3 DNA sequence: TGTGCCAGCAGTTGGACACTCCAAGAGACCCAGTACTTC.

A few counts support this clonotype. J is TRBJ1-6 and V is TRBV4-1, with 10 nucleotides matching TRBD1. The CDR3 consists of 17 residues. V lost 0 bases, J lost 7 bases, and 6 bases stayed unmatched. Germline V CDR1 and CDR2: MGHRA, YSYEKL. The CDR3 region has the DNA TGCGCCAGCAGCCAAGATTGGGGGACAGGGGCGAATTCACCCCTCCACTTT. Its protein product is CASSQDWGTGANSPLHF.

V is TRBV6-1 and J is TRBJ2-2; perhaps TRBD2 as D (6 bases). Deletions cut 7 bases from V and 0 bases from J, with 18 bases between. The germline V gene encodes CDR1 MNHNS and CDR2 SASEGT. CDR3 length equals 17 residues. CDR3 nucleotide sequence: TGTGCCAGCACCCCTTTGTCCGGGGGATCGAACACCGGGGAGCTGTTTTTT. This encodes CASTPLSGGSNTGELFF.

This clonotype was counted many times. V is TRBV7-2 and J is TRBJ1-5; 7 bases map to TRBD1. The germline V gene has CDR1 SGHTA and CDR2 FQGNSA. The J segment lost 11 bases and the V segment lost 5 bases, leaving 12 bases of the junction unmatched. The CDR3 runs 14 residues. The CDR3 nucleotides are TGTGCCAGCAGCGACACCTCCGCGACAGGGTCCCAGCATTTT. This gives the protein CASSDTSATGSQHF.